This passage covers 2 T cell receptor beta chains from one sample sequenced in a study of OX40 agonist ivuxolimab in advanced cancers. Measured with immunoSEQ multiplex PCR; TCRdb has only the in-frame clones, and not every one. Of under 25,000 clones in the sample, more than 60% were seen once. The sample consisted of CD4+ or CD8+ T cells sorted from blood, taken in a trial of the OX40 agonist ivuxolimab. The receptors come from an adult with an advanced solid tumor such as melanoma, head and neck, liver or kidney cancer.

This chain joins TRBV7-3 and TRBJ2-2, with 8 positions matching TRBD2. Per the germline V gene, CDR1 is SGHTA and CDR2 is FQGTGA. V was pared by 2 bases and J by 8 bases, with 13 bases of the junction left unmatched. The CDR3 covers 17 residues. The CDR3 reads CASSLVRGLGAIGELFF. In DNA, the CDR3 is TGTGCCAGCAGCTTAGTTCGGGGACTAGGCGCTATTGGGGAGCTGTTTTTT.

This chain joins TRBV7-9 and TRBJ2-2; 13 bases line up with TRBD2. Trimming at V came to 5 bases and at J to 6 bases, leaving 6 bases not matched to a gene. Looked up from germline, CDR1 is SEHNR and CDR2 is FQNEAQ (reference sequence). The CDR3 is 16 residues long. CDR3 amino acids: CASSHWTSGSAGELFF. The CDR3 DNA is TGTGCCAGCAGCCACTGGACTAGCGGGAGTGCCGGGGAGCTGTTTTTT.